Ten or more counts support the clone carrying this T cell receptor beta chain. These data belong to a study of spatial heterogeneity in lung cancer. Study details: The donors, 70 to 80 patients with untreated early-stage non-small cell lung cancer, provided the samples.

As to time point: blood at routine non-recurrence follow-up after resection. TCRs were sequenced from unsorted whole RNA of tumor, nontumor lung or PBMC. Per germline, CDR1 SQVTM and CDR2 ANQGSEA. V lost 7 bases, J lost 0 bases, and 9 bases lay in between. This CDR3 is built from 12 residues. Each CDR3 protein gets one entry after TCRdb re-called the 5' RACE reads with MiXCR. The table includes around 110,000 distinct CDR3 sequences, 9% to 15% detected once. The sample consisted of PBMCs, taken at follow-up. The V and J genes are TRBV29-1 and TRBJ1-1, with D possibly matching TRBD1 (5 bases). The origin of this receptor is a male donor with early-stage non-small cell lung cancer. CDR3 residues: CSGGGMNTEAFF. CDR3 nucleotide sequence: TGCAGCGGCGGGGGAATGAACACTGAAGCTTTCTTT.